The clone carrying this T cell receptor beta chain was picked up a small number of times. Its antigen remains unknown. Unexposed donor CD4+ T cells date from about 2011-2018, before the COVID-19 pandemic. Isolation of CD4+ T cells took place after approximately eleven days in culture. As cell numbers allowed, unexposed-donor CD4+ T cells faced SARS-CoV-2 S/N and four cold-coronavirus spikes. This entry belongs to a study of CD4 T cells in relation to SARS-CoV-2 and coronaviruses. Study-wide background: TCR beta CDR3s were sequenced after approximately nine-day antigen culture of PBMCs. Negative control cultures got HIV-1 Nef peptides or no peptide. Study-wide points: Around 60% of donors had memory CD4+ clonotypes crossrecognizing SARS-CoV-2 and common cold coronavirus spike.

TCRdb's table, derived via immunoSEQ multiplex PCR, lists solely in-frame clones and lacks some. The profile covers 25,000 to 30,000 clones, with just under 75% appearing a single time and 20% to 25% taken by the ten largest. Germline V gene sequence: CDR1 SEHNR, CDR2 FQNEAQ (reference sequence). This CDR3 spans 12 amino acids. The germline V and J ends were trimmed by 1 base and 6 bases, with 7 bases remaining between them. The V call is TRBV7-9, the J call TRBJ2-7; D unresolved. Source material: CD4+ T cells from PBMCs, cultured in vitro. The source of this sequence is a human donor in good health. CDR3 nucleotide sequence: TGTGCCAGCAGCTTAGGGCTCAGCGAGCAGTACTTC. Protein product: CASSLGLSEQYF. The whole variable domain, remainder taken from reference TRBV7-9 and TRBJ2-7, is DTGVSQNPRHKITKRGQNVTFRCDPISEHNRLYWYRQTLGQGPEFLTYFQNEAQLEKSRLLSDRFSAERPKGSFSTLEIQRTEQGDSAMYLCASSLGLSEQYFGPGTRLTVT.